These 28 T cell receptor beta chains were all obtained from the same sample, sequenced in a study of regulatory T cells in long-lasting Graves disease. Time point of the sample: newly diagnosed GD, antithyroid drugs for less than 3 months. Generation of the TCR library employed RNA extracted from PBMCs. To make TCR beta libraries, researchers used iRepertoire HTBI primers and Arm-PCR of CDR3 regions. MiXCR was run by TCRdb on the multiplex PCR reads, yielding one entry per CDR3 protein. The data show around 250,000 distinct CDR3 sequences, around 19% seen once. This same sample was also taken into another study, of T cells in Graves' hyperthyroidism and ophthalmopathy.

Material: peripheral blood mononuclear cells (PBMCs), obtained at new diagnosis, from a patient treated with antithyroid drugs. All receptors come from a woman in her thirties with Graves disease.

This clonotype came up a few times. V is TRBV15 and J is TRBJ1-1; D remains ambiguous. CDR1 LNHNV and CDR2 YYDKDF come from the germline V gene (reference sequence). Trimming stripped 3 bases from V and 3 bases from J, with 5 bases between. The CDR3 is 12 amino acids. The CDR3 region is CATSRQHTEAFF. The CDR3 DNA reads TGTGCCACCAGCAGGCAGCACACTGAAGCTTTCTTT.

In its sample, this clonotype was seen many times. The chain is built from TRBV12-3 or TRBV12-4 and TRBJ1-6; TRBD1 is a possible D gene (6 bases). The germline V and J ends were trimmed by 3 bases and 9 bases, with 15 bases remaining between them. This CDR3 is 15 amino acids long. The CDR3 here is CASSFTGGAPSPLHF. CDR3 nucleotides: TGTGCCAGCAGTTTTACGGGGGGCGCCCCTTCACCCCTCCACTTT.

This clonotype has a count of ten or more. The chain couples TRBV4-2 to TRBJ1-5; TRBD1 matches 7 bases. This CDR3 has 16 residues. Per the germline V gene, CDR1 is LGHNA and CDR2 is YNFKEQ. The V gene end was trimmed by 3 bases and the J gene end by 6 bases; junction bases not matched to a gene: 11. CDR3 DNA sequence: TGTGCCAGCAGCCATGATGGGGGACAGTCCCCTCAGCCCCAGCATTTT. It is translated as CASSHDGGQSPQPQHF.

This clonotype was observed a few times. CDR3 DNA sequence: TGTGCCAGCAGCTGGGGGGCGGGGCGGGGTGGTGAGACCCAGTACTTC. Protein: CASSWGAGRGGETQYF. J is TRBJ2-5 and V is TRBV7-2; D is possibly TRBD1 or TRBD2 (6 bases each). Germline loops: CDR1 SGHTA, CDR2 FQGNSA. The V end lost 4 bases, the J end lost 5 bases, and 20 bases lay between the germline ends. The CDR3 runs to 16 residues.

The table lists this clonotype with a count of one. V gene TRBV5-1 combines with J gene TRBJ1-4; no clear D. Per germline, CDR1 SGHRS and CDR2 YFSETQ. The CDR3 is made up of 15 amino acids. V lost 0 bases to trimming and J lost 0 bases, with 6 bases between them. CDR3 DNA: TGCGCCAGCAGCTTGGGGTCCGCAACTAATGAAAAACTGTTTTTT. Translated, it gives CASSLGSATNEKLFF. Variable domain in full (rest from reference TRBV5-1 and TRBJ1-4): KAGVTQTPRYLIKTRGQQVTLSCSPISGHRSVSWYQQTPGQGLQFLFEYFSETQRNKGNFPGRFSGRQFSNSRSEMNVSTLELGDSALYLCASSLGSATNEKLFFGSGTQLSVL.

This clonotype appeared a few times. The chain's CDR3 is CASNFQGGAEAFF. The CDR3 bases are TGTGCCAGCAACTTCCAGGGAGGAGCTGAAGCTTTCTTT. The chain carries TRBV12-3 or TRBV12-4 and TRBJ1-1; D is perhaps TRBD1 (5 bases). Trimming stripped 7 bases from V and 6 bases from J, with 15 bases between. This CDR3 is 13 amino acids long.

Many counts were recorded for this clonotype. The chain couples TRBV11-2 to TRBJ2-3, with D tentatively TRBD2 (6 bases). The germline CDR1 and CDR2 sequences are SGHAT and FQNNGV. CDR3 length: 16 residues. Trimming left V 0 bases short and J 4 bases short, with 14 bases between. As DNA, the CDR3 is TGTGCCAGCAGCTTAGATCCTAGGACTAAGGCAGATACGCAGTATTTT. Amino acids: CASSLDPRTKADTQYF.

This clonotype was seen many times. The chain has TRBV10-3 and TRBJ1-1; TRBD1 might be the D (6 bases). With 0 bases removed from V and 7 bases from J, the gap between germline ends came to 12 bases. There are 14 residues in the CDR3. The germline CDR1 and CDR2 sequences are ENHRY and SYGVKD. This chain's CDR3 is CAISESVTGLEAFF. CDR3 nucleotide sequence: TGTGCCATCAGTGAGTCGGTGACAGGACTTGAAGCTTTCTTT.

At least ten counts were recorded for this clonotype. The chain carries TRBV20-1 and TRBJ1-4; D gene uncertain. CDR1 DFQATT and CDR2 SNEGSKA come from the germline V gene (reference sequence). Trimming left V 6 bases short and J 11 bases short, with 13 bases between. The CDR3 is 11 amino acids. For the CDR3, the DNA is TGCAGTGCGCCGAGCGGGAGGAAACTGTTTTTT. Its protein is CSAPSGRKLFF.

The chain is built from TRBV6-1 and TRBJ2-5; D unclear. The CDR3 consists of 18 residues. V shed 8 bases and J shed 0 bases, with 25 bases lying between them. Germline-derived CDR1 and CDR2 are MNHNS and SASEGT. Written as DNA, the CDR3 is TGTGCCAGCTCCCGACGAACGTCGAGCGACAACTACCAAGAGACCCAGTACTTC. It codes for CASSRRTSSDNYQETQYF.

This clonotype was seen a handful of times. The CDR3 DNA reads as TGTGCCAGCAGTGAGGTCCTTCGAGAGACCCAGTACTTC. Its protein product is CASSEVLRETQYF. This chain joins TRBV12-3 or TRBV12-4 and TRBJ2-5; D remains ambiguous. CDR3 length: 13 residues. Trimming pared 5 bases from V and 4 bases from J, leaving 11 bases between.

The V call is TRBV7-2, the J call TRBJ2-1; unclear D gene. V was clipped by 4 bases and J by 0 bases, with 16 bases between them. The CDR3 sequence is 17 residues long. Per germline, CDR1 SGHTA and CDR2 FQGNSA. In nucleotides, the CDR3 is TGTGCCAGCAGCTCCCTCCGGCCCCCCAGCTCCTACAATGAGCAGTTCTTC. It yields the protein CASSSLRPPSSYNEQFF.

This clonotype was seen at least ten times. The chain uses TRBV10-3 and TRBJ1-3; D is undetermined. The CDR3 covers 15 residues. The germline V and J ends were trimmed by 6 bases and 0 bases, with 12 bases remaining between them. CDR1 and CDR2 from the germline V gene are ENHRY and SYGVKD. The CDR3 bases are TGTGCCATCAGCCCGACACACGCCTCTGGAAACACCATATATTTT. Protein: CAISPTHASGNTIYF.

This clonotype has just a few counts. The J gene is TRBJ1-2, the V gene TRBV19; no reliable D call. The CDR3 has 15 amino acids. Per germline, CDR1 LNHDA and CDR2 SQIVND (reference sequence). V shed 3 bases and J shed 4 bases, with 15 bases lying between them. CDR3 amino acids: CASSISWGPSYGYTF. DNA for the CDR3: TGTGCCAGTAGTATCAGCTGGGGTCCCTCCTATGGCTACACCTTC.

This clonotype was recorded at least ten times. The chain is built from TRBV7-2 and TRBJ2-3; D is ambiguous. Trimming pared 5 bases from V and 3 bases from J, leaving 12 bases between. The CDR3 extends over 14 amino acids. From germline, CDR1 is SGHTA and CDR2 FQGNSA. CDR3 sequence reads: CASSKRDPTDTQYF. The CDR3 DNA sequence: TGTGCCAGCAGCAAACGCGACCCTACAGATACGCAGTATTTT.

This clonotype was observed many times. The chain links TRBV29-1 to TRBJ2-1; TRBD2 might be the D (7 bases). The V end lost 4 bases, the J end lost 4 bases, and 20 bases lay between the germline ends. CDR3 length: 16 residues. Germline loops: CDR1 SQVTM, CDR2 ANQGSEA. CDR3 region: CSVGGGGGRGYNEQFF. The CDR3 coding sequence is TGCAGCGTTGGGGGAGGAGGGGGGAGGGGTTACAATGAGCAGTTCTTC.

This clonotype was counted ten times or more. The chain links TRBV9 to TRBJ1-1; D gene uncertain. The V gene's germline CDR1 is SGDLS and CDR2 YYNGEE. Trimming shortened V by 7 bases and J by 3 bases, and 13 bases separated the two germline ends. There are 13 residues in the CDR3. The CDR3 spells CASSHQADTEAFF. The DNA for the CDR3 is TGTGCCAGCTCCCACCAGGCGGACACTGAAGCTTTCTTT.

This clonotype was seen at least ten times. The rearrangement links TRBV12-3 or TRBV12-4 to TRBJ2-1, with D hard to call. The V end lost 3 bases, the J end lost 6 bases, and 18 bases lay between the germline ends. The length of the CDR3 is 16 residues. Written as DNA, the CDR3 is TGTGCCAGCAGTTTCTTTGCCTTAGGGTCGCGCAATGAGCAGTTCTTC. Translated: CASSFFALGSRNEQFF.

This clonotype was observed many times. V usage is TRBV18 and J usage is TRBJ1-1; D remains ambiguous. Germline values: CDR1 KGHSH, CDR2 LQKENI. The CDR3 is made up of 13 amino acids. Between the trimmed V and J ends, which lost 6 bases and 3 bases, there was a span of 11 bases. Here the CDR3 reads CASSTTEDTEAFF. In nucleotides, the CDR3 is TGTGCCAGCTCCACTACGGAGGACACTGAAGCTTTCTTT.

This clonotype was detected many times. A junction boundary mismatches the germline segment, possibly from a read error. The chain joins TRBV6-1 to TRBJ1-1; a possible D gene is TRBD1 (6 bases). The CDR3 is 13 residues long. Germline V gene data show CDR1 as MNHNS and CDR2 as SASEGT. CDR3 region: CASREGGNTEAFF. In DNA form, the CDR3 reads TGTGCCAGCAGGGAAGGGGGGAACACTGAAGCTTTCTTT.

About this clonotype: This may stem from a read error, because a much larger clone lies one nucleotide away. V usage is TRBV11-1 and J usage is TRBJ1-1; 7 positions match TRBD1. The V gene's germline CDR1 is SGHAT and CDR2 FQDESV (reference sequence). The CDR3 consists of 15 residues. The CDR3 region is CAGSSEGAGATEAFF. CDR3 sequence (DNA): TGTGCCGGCAGCTCGGAGGGGGCTGGGGCCACTGAAGCTTTCTTT. Looking up the rest from reference TRBV11-1 and TRBJ1-1 gives the full variable domain: EAEVAQSPRYKITEKSQAVAFWCDPISGHATLYWYRQILGQGPELLVQFQDESVVDDSQLPKDRFSAERLKGVDSTLKIQPAELGDSAMYLCAGSSEGAGATEAFFGQGTRLTVV.

This clonotype was picked up many times. The rearrangement uses TRBV20-1 and TRBJ2-3; 7 bases match TRBD2. The CDR3 length is 14 residues. The V gene end was trimmed by 6 bases and the J gene end by 6 bases; junction bases not matched to a gene: 12. CDR1 DFQATT and CDR2 SNEGSKA come from the germline V gene (reference sequence). The CDR3 bases are TGCAGTGCCCTGCGGACTAGTCGTCCCGATACGCAGTATTTT. As protein: CSALRTSRPDTQYF.

This chain links TRBV27 with TRBJ2-7; TRBD2 agrees at 16 bases. The germline V gene has CDR1 MNHEY and CDR2 SMNVEV (reference sequence). The ends lost 5 bases at V and 5 bases at J; junction bases unmatched: 6. The CDR3 runs 16 residues. DNA for the CDR3: TGTGCCAGCAGTATGGGACTAGCGGGAGGGCCTCACGAGCAGTACTTC. This sequence encodes CASSMGLAGGPHEQYF.

Many counts were recorded for this clonotype. The rearrangement joins TRBV7-2 to TRBJ2-4, with unresolved D. The V gene's germline CDR1 is SGHTA and CDR2 FQGNSA. The CDR3 has 12 amino acids. V was clipped by 4 bases and J by 5 bases, with 6 bases between them. The CDR3 region has the DNA TGTGCCAGCAGCTGGGCTGAAAACATTCAGTACTTC. Residues: CASSWAENIQYF.

This clonotype was observed many times. This chain joins TRBV5-1 and TRBJ2-7; TRBD2 aligns across 7 bases. This CDR3 is 14 amino acids long. Germline assignment: CDR1 SGHRS and CDR2 YFSETQ. The ends lost 4 bases at V and 3 bases at J; junction bases unmatched: 7. In nucleotides, the CDR3 is TGCGCCAGCAGCATAGGACTAGGCGGCTACGAGCAGTACTTC. Its protein product is CASSIGLGGYEQYF.

In its sample, this clonotype was seen many times. The chain has TRBV7-3 and TRBJ2-1, with D possibly TRBD1 on 5 matching bases. Looked up from germline, CDR1 is SGHTA and CDR2 is FQGTGA. The CDR3 is 13 residues long. V gave up 5 bases and J gave up 5 bases, with 10 bases separating them. The CDR3 DNA sequence: TGTGCCAGCAGCCAGGGCGGAAACAATGAGCAGTTCTTC. As protein: CASSQGGNNEQFF.

The genes are TRBV11-2 and TRBJ2-1; D gene uncertain. Trimming took off 5 bases at V and 12 bases at J, with 11 bases between the two ends. The germline V gene has CDR1 SGHAT and CDR2 FQNNGV. The CDR3 runs to 11 residues. In nucleotides, the CDR3 is TGTGCCAGCAGCCTCCTTTCCGGGCAGTTCTTC. Amino acid sequence: CASSLLSGQFF. Drawing the rest from reference TRBV11-2 and TRBJ2-1, the complete variable domain is EAGVAQSPRYKIIEKRQSVAFWCNPISGHATLYWYQQILGQGPKLLIQFQNNGVVDDSQLPKDRFSAERLKGVDSTLKIQPAKLEDSAVYLCASSLLSGQFFGPGTRLTVL.

There are many counts of this clonotype. The chain links TRBV7-6 to TRBJ1-1; 7 bases agree with TRBD1. This CDR3 comprises 16 residues. Looked up from germline, CDR1 is SGHVS and CDR2 is FNYEAQ. V lost 3 bases to trimming and J lost 1 base; unmatched junction nucleotides: 8. Here the CDR3 reads CASSFPEAGGNTEAFF. The CDR3 DNA reads TGTGCCAGCAGCTTCCCCGAGGCAGGGGGGAACACTGAAGCTTTCTTT.